These 5 T cell receptor beta chains were sequenced from one sample in a study of blood T cell repertoires in COVID-19. Only in-frame clones appear in the TCRdb table, and some are missing; sequencing was by immunoSEQ multiplex PCR. The sample consists of fewer than 200,000 clones, about 79% of them appearing once. The specimen was peripheral blood. Source of these receptors: a woman in her 70s with acute or convalescent COVID-19.

The V and J genes are TRBV7-8 and TRBJ2-2; no firm D call. The germline V gene has CDR1 SGHVS and CDR2 FQNEAQ. The V gene lost 2 bases and the J gene lost 4 bases, with 8 bases spanning the gap. CDR3 length: 14 amino acids. Written as DNA, the CDR3 is TGTGCCAGCAGCTTATTCGTCCGCACCGGGGAGCTGTTTTTT. It specifies CASSLFVRTGELFF.

V usage is TRBV27 and J usage is TRBJ2-2; TRBD2 agrees at 11 bases. Trimming removed 6 bases from V and 5 bases from J; junction bases left unmatched: 8. In germline, CDR1 is MNHEY, CDR2 SMNVEV (reference sequence). The CDR3 sequence is 16 residues long. CDR3 in amino acids: CASRVAGGPGTGELFF. In DNA, the CDR3 is TGTGCCAGCAGAGTAGCGGGAGGGCCGGGTACCGGGGAGCTGTTTTTT.

This clone was picked up one time. This chain links TRBV5-6 with TRBJ2-7; unclear D gene. CDR3 length equals 11 residues. From germline, CDR1 is SGHDT and CDR2 YYEEEE. V lost 4 bases to trimming and J lost 2 bases, with 4 bases between them. DNA for the CDR3: TGTGCCAGCAGCCTTACCTACGAGCAGTACTTC. It is translated as CASSLTYEQYF. Full variable domain (rest looked up from reference TRBV5-6 and TRBJ2-7): DAGVTQSPTHLIKTRGQQVTLRCSPKSGHDTVSWYQQALGQGPQFIFQYYEEEERQRGNFPDRFSGHQFPNYSSELNVNALLLGDSALYLCASSLTYEQYFGPGTRLTVT.

The rearrangement links TRBV5-5 to TRBJ2-5; D unresolved. CDR3 size: 13 residues. In germline, CDR1 is SGHKS, CDR2 YYEKEE (reference sequence). The V gene lost 0 bases and the J gene lost 4 bases, with 7 bases spanning the gap. In DNA, the CDR3 is TGTGCCAGCAGCTTGGGCACTTTAGAGACCCAGTACTTC. Its protein is CASSLGTLETQYF. The whole variable domain, remainder taken from reference TRBV5-5 and TRBJ2-5, is DAGVTQSPTHLIKTRGQQVTLRCSPISGHKSVSWYQQVLGQGPQFIFQYYEKEERGRGNFPDRFSARQFPNYSSELNVNALLLGDSALYLCASSLGTLETQYFGPGTRLLVL.

CDR3 bases: TGTGCCAGCAGCCGACAGGCACTTACCTCAAATTCACCCCTCCACTTT. This encodes CASSRQALTSNSPLHF. V is TRBV5-5 and J is TRBJ1-6, with D tentatively TRBD1 (6 bases). This CDR3 has 16 residues. Trimming pared 4 bases from V and 7 bases from J, leaving 18 bases between. Looked up from germline, CDR1 is SGHKS and CDR2 is YYEKEE (reference sequence).